These 28 T cell receptor beta chains share one sample of origin, sequenced in a study of shared clonotypes between healthy human individuals. Data came from immunoSEQ multiplex PCR; TCRdb stores just in-frame clones and leaves some out. The sample records fewer than 800,000 clones, 92% being singletons. Naive CD8 cells, CD45RO-negative and positively selected for CCR7, excluded terminally differentiated effector memory CD45RA+ cells. The material sequenced was naive CD8+ T cells sorted from blood. The receptors stem from a man younger than 45 in good health.

The rearrangement joins TRBV2 to TRBJ2-2; D remains ambiguous. The CDR3 runs to 11 residues. Germline V lookup: CDR1 SNHLY, CDR2 FYNNEI. The germline V and J ends were trimmed by 6 bases and 3 bases, with 2 bases remaining between them. DNA for the CDR3: TGTGCCAGCAGACACACCGGGGAGCTGTTTTTT. Protein: CASRHTGELFF.

This clone showed up just once. V is TRBV4-1 and J is TRBJ2-7; 8 nucleotides align to TRBD2. The CDR3 sequence is 14 residues long. Germline V gene lookup returns CDR1 MGHRA and CDR2 YSYEKL. Trimming at V came to 0 bases and at J to 2 bases, leaving 0 bases not matched to a gene. DNA for the CDR3: TGCGCCAGCAGCCAAGAACTAGCGGCCTACGAGCAGTACTTC. Translating it yields CASSQELAAYEQYF.

The chain uses TRBV7-8 and TRBJ1-2, with 7 bases that match TRBD1. The length of the CDR3 is 17 residues. Trimming cost V 2 bases and J 4 bases; bases outside gene matches: 13. Germline V gives CDR1 SGHVS, CDR2 FQNEAQ. This CDR3 is CASSLPGRQGNLYGYTF. CDR3 nucleotide sequence: TGTGCCAGCAGCTTACCGGGTCGACAGGGCAATCTCTATGGCTACACCTTC.

The gene calls are TRBV7-9 and TRBJ2-7; D remains ambiguous. The CDR3 length is 12 residues. CDR1 is SEHNR and CDR2 is FQNEAQ in the germline V gene (reference sequence). The V and J ends lost 7 bases and 7 bases respectively, with 14 bases between them. The CDR3 region is CASITPLDEQYF. CDR3 coding DNA: TGTGCCAGCATCACCCCCCTCGATGAGCAGTACTTC.

This clone was observed once. The chain joins TRBV6-6 to TRBJ1-1; a weak D match, TRBD1 (6 bases). V was cut by 2 bases and J by 8 bases, with 12 bases left in between. The CDR3 consists of 13 residues. Germline-derived CDR1 and CDR2 are MNHNY and SVGAGI (reference sequence). CDR3 nucleotide sequence: TGTGCCAGCAGTTACAAAAGGGGGGACGAAGCTTTCTTT. Protein sequence: CASSYKRGDEAFF.

Comment on this clone: The sample carries other DNA sequences with the same CDR3. The chain joins TRBV27 to TRBJ2-7; 7 bases map to TRBD2. The CDR3 is 14 residues long. The germline V gene encodes CDR1 MNHEY and CDR2 SMNVEV (reference sequence). V lost 2 bases and J lost 2; bases outside the gene matches: 3. The chain's CDR3 is CASSLGGSPYEQYF. CDR3 bases: TGTGCCAGCAGTTTAGGCGGGAGTCCCTACGAGCAGTACTTC.

In its sample, this clone was seen once. J is TRBJ2-3 and V is TRBV5-1, with 7 bases identical to TRBD1. The CDR3 sequence is 20 residues long. Trimming removed 2 bases from V and 8 bases from J; junction bases left unmatched: 26. The germline V gene encodes CDR1 SGHRS and CDR2 YFSETQ. Here the CDR3 reads CASSFPLIKDRDSSLGTQYF. The CDR3 DNA sequence: TGCGCCAGCAGCTTCCCCCTCATAAAAGACCGGGACAGTTCTTTGGGTACGCAGTATTTT. The variable domain in full, completed from reference TRBV5-1 and TRBJ2-3, reads KAGVTQTPRYLIKTRGQQVTLSCSPISGHRSVSWYQQTPGQGLQFLFEYFSETQRNKGNFPGRFSGRQFSNSRSEMNVSTLELGDSALYLCASSFPLIKDRDSSLGTQYFGPGTRLTVL.

The chain uses TRBV27 and TRBJ2-7, with TRBD1 matching 9 bases. The junction had 9 bases not matched to a gene; V was cut back by 3 bases and J by 6 bases. The CDR3 has 15 amino acids. Germline V gene data show CDR1 as MNHEY and CDR2 as SMNVEV (reference sequence). The CDR3 DNA is TGTGCCAGCAGTTTTATTACCGGGACAGGGTCCGAGCAGTACTTC. Its translation is CASSFITGTGSEQYF.

The V gene is TRBV28, the J gene TRBJ2-2, with TRBD1 as a possible D gene (5 bases). The CDR3 has 14 residues. The V end lost 6 bases, the J end lost 6 bases, and 14 bases lay between the germline ends. CDR1 is MDHEN and CDR2 is SYDVKM in the germline V gene. For the CDR3, the DNA is TGTGCCAGCAGGATGGCGGACAAGGCCGGGGAGCTGTTTTTT. This codes for CASRMADKAGELFF.

The J gene is TRBJ1-5, the V gene TRBV5-5, with D perhaps TRBD1 (6 bases). This CDR3 region has 15 residues. Trimming cost V 2 bases and J 3 bases, with 12 bases left between them. Per germline, CDR1 SGHKS and CDR2 YYEKEE (reference sequence). CDR3 in amino acids: CASSFSGAVNQPQHF. As DNA, the CDR3 is TGTGCCAGCAGCTTTTCGGGGGCGGTCAATCAGCCCCAGCATTTT.

The chain combines TRBV2 with TRBJ2-1; possibly TRBD2 for D (6 bases). Per the germline V gene, CDR1 is SNHLY and CDR2 is FYNNEI. The CDR3 is 15 residues long. Trimming shortened V by 6 bases and J by 5 bases, and 17 bases separated the two germline ends. CDR3 in amino acids: CASSPGVRWDNEQFF. CDR3 in DNA: TGTGCCAGCAGCCCGGGGGTTAGGTGGGACAATGAGCAGTTCTTC.

The V call is TRBV7-9, the J call TRBJ1-1; no reliable D call. V gave up 4 bases and J gave up 3 bases, with 12 bases separating them. The CDR3 is 14 residues long. Germline CDR1 is SEHNR and CDR2 is FQNEAQ (reference sequence). The CDR3 DNA reads TGTGCCAGCAGCTCGGATCGGCGGTACACTGAAGCTTTCTTT. Residues: CASSSDRRYTEAFF.

V gene TRBV10-2 combines with J gene TRBJ2-7; 7 nucleotides match TRBD2. Germline V gene sequence: CDR1 WSHSY, CDR2 SAAADI. V shed 3 bases and J 3 bases; nucleotides not matched to a gene: 8. The CDR3 sequence is 15 residues long. The CDR3 region has the DNA TGCGCCAGCAGTGACGCCGGGACTATATTCTACGAGCAGTACTTC. Its translation: CASSDAGTIFYEQYF.

The V gene is TRBV14, the J gene TRBJ2-2; D is undetermined. Trimming pared 6 bases from V and 4 bases from J, leaving 9 bases between. Germline V CDR1 and CDR2: SGHDN, FVKESK. The CDR3 sequence is 13 residues long. This CDR3 reads CASSKVGTGELFF. For the CDR3, the DNA is TGTGCCAGCAGTAAAGTAGGCACCGGGGAGCTGTTTTTT.

The chain combines TRBV15 with TRBJ2-5; a possible D gene is TRBD1 (5 bases). The CDR3 is 14 residues long. In germline, CDR1 is LNHNV, CDR2 YYDKDF (reference sequence). V was pared by 5 bases and J by 2 bases, with 12 bases between. In nucleotides, the CDR3 is TGTGCCACCAGCCCGCCCGACAGTCAAGAGACCCAGTACTTC. This translates into CATSPPDSQETQYF.

The chain is built from TRBV5-5 and TRBJ2-7, with 10 positions matching TRBD1. The CDR3 covers 17 residues. V gave up 7 bases and J gave up 5 bases; unmatched junction bases: 18. Germline CDR1 reads SGHKS; CDR2 reads YYEKEE (reference sequence). CDR3 sequence reads: CASDRDRGRPLIHEQYF. The DNA of the CDR3 is TGTGCCAGCGACCGGGACAGGGGTCGACCTTTAATCCACGAGCAGTACTTC. The whole variable domain, filled in from reference TRBV5-5 and TRBJ2-7, reads DAGVTQSPTHLIKTRGQQVTLRCSPISGHKSVSWYQQVLGQGPQFIFQYYEKEERGRGNFPDRFSARQFPNYSSELNVNALLLGDSALYLCASDRDRGRPLIHEQYFGPGTRLTVT.

This clone was recorded once. The rearrangement joins TRBV5-1 to TRBJ2-7; TRBD1 might be the D (6 bases). V lost 0 bases, J lost 0 bases, and 13 bases lay in between. The CDR3 has 16 amino acids. Germline V gives CDR1 SGHRS, CDR2 YFSETQ. Here the CDR3 DNA reads TGCGCCAGCAGCTTGGCCGCCGGGACACTCTCCTACGAGCAGTACTTC. Its translation: CASSLAAGTLSYEQYF.

The chain has TRBV27 and TRBJ2-6; D gene ambiguous. Germline lookup yields CDR1 MNHEY and CDR2 SMNVEV (reference sequence). The CDR3 has 14 residues. The V end lost 6 bases, the J end lost 4 bases, and 10 bases lay between the germline ends. CDR3 coding DNA: TGTGCCAGCAGCACGGCCGGGGGGGCCAACGTCCTGACTTTC. Amino acid sequence: CASSTAGGANVLTF.

J is TRBJ2-6 and V is TRBV28, with 13 positions matching TRBD2. The CDR3 is 17 amino acids. CDR1 MDHEN and CDR2 SYDVKM come from the germline V gene. The J segment lost 1 base and the V segment lost 8 bases, leaving 5 bases of the junction unmatched. In DNA form, the CDR3 reads TGTGCCAGCGGTACTAGCGGGAGGGGGTCTGGGGCCAACGTCCTGACTTTC. It translates to CASGTSGRGSGANVLTF.

The chain uses TRBV27 and TRBJ2-7, with TRBD2 as a possible D gene (7 bases). CDR3 size: 19 residues. In germline, CDR1 is MNHEY, CDR2 SMNVEV (reference sequence). The V gene lost 5 bases and the J gene lost 1 base, with 27 bases spanning the gap. CDR3 coding DNA: TGTGCCAGCAGTCCATGGGGGGGGCCGGGATCTTCGGGGTCCTACGAGCAGTACTTC. Amino acid sequence: CASSPWGGPGSSGSYEQYF.

The chain uses TRBV27 and TRBJ2-7; 11 nucleotides line up with TRBD1. The V gene's germline CDR1 is MNHEY and CDR2 SMNVEV (reference sequence). V shed 3 bases, J shed 5 bases, and the junction held 15 bases outside the gene matches. CDR3 length: 18 residues. Here the CDR3 DNA reads TGTGCCAGCAGTTTCAGGCCACTGACGGGGGACAGGGGGAACGAGCAGTACTTC. The encoded protein is CASSFRPLTGDRGNEQYF.

V is TRBV19 and J is TRBJ2-7; D may be TRBD1 (5 bases). The germline V and J ends were trimmed by 7 bases and 2 bases, with 21 bases remaining between them. The CDR3 consists of 16 residues. CDR1 is LNHDA and CDR2 is SQIVND in the germline V gene (reference sequence). CDR3 sequence (DNA): TGTGCCAGTACCTCCAGTGGGCAGGGCTTCCCCTACGAGCAGTACTTC. This gives the protein CASTSSGQGFPYEQYF.

The table lists this clone with a few counts. The rearrangement uses TRBV6-5 and TRBJ2-7; a weak D match, TRBD2 (5 bases). The germline V gene has CDR1 MNHEY and CDR2 SVGAGI. With 2 bases removed from V and 6 bases from J, the gap between germline ends came to 11 bases. The CDR3 contains 13 residues. The CDR3 reads CASSYAVAREQYF. The CDR3 DNA is TGTGCCAGCAGTTACGCGGTAGCGCGCGAGCAGTACTTC.

This sequence joins TRBV7-9 and TRBJ1-4, with no clear D. Germline loops: CDR1 SEHNR, CDR2 FQNEAQ (reference sequence). The CDR3 extends over 14 amino acids. The germline V and J ends were trimmed by 1 base and 6 bases, with 9 bases remaining between them. CDR3 region: CASSLDVGYEKLFF. In nucleotides, the CDR3 is TGTGCCAGCAGCTTAGATGTGGGCTATGAAAAACTGTTTTTT. Using reference TRBV7-9 and TRBJ1-4 for the parts outside the CDR3, the full variable domain is DTGVSQNPRHKITKRGQNVTFRCDPISEHNRLYWYRQTLGQGPEFLTYFQNEAQLEKSRLLSDRFSAERPKGSFSTLEIQRTEQGDSAMYLCASSLDVGYEKLFFGSGTQLSVL.

The V call is TRBV7-9, the J call TRBJ2-1; D unresolved. Looked up from germline, CDR1 is SEHNR and CDR2 is FQNEAQ (reference sequence). This CDR3 is built from 14 residues. V lost 11 bases to trimming and J lost 5 bases, with 19 bases between them. CDR3 region: CAGWKTDGNNEQFF. The CDR3 DNA reads as TGTGCCGGGTGGAAAACTGACGGCAACAATGAGCAGTTCTTC.

The chain recombines TRBV6-1 with TRBJ1-4; D unclear. Deletions cut 8 bases from V and 5 bases from J, with 15 bases between. The length of the CDR3 is 14 residues. Per the germline V gene, CDR1 is MNHNS and CDR2 is SASEGT. CDR3 amino acids: CASCEAWPNEKLFF. The CDR3 DNA sequence: TGTGCCAGCTGCGAAGCCTGGCCAAATGAAAAACTGTTTTTT.

The CDR3 DNA is TGTGCCAGCAGCTTAAAGGAGGACCAGCCCCAGCATTTT. Residues: CASSLKEDQPQHF. The chain is built from TRBV7-6 and TRBJ1-5, with D uncertain. This CDR3 spans 13 amino acids. Germline V gene data show CDR1 as SGHVS and CDR2 as FNYEAQ. Trimming removed 2 bases at V and 7 bases at J, with 9 bases between.

The rearrangement links TRBV2 to TRBJ1-6; D remains unclear. The germline V gene encodes CDR1 SNHLY and CDR2 FYNNEI. The V and J ends lost 3 bases and 2 bases respectively, with 11 bases between them. The CDR3 sequence is 16 residues long. The CDR3, as DNA: TGTGCCAGCAGTGATACGACCGGCGCCTATAATTCACCCCTCCACTTT. It yields the protein CASSDTTGAYNSPLHF.